Each of the 28 T cell receptor beta chains below was sequenced from the same sample in a study of OX40 agonist ivuxolimab in advanced cancers. Repertoires were generated with immunoSEQ multiplex PCR, while TCRdb's copy carries only in-frame clones and drops some. The sample has about 23,000 clones, roughly 84% seen once. This material consisted of CD4+ or CD8+ T cells sorted from blood, taken in a trial of the OX40 agonist ivuxolimab. These TCRs come from an adult with an advanced solid tumor such as melanoma, head and neck, liver or kidney cancer.

About this clone: Other DNA sequences in the same sample also yield this CDR3. This rearrangement joins TRBV27 to TRBJ2-1; TRBD1 is a possible D gene (7 bases). Germline V gene data show CDR1 as MNHEY and CDR2 as SMNVEV (reference sequence). The ends were cut back, 5 bases at V and 9 bases at J, with 11 bases in the middle. The CDR3 is 12 residues long. DNA for the CDR3: TGTGCCAGCAGTAGTCAGGGGGGTGAGCAGTTCTTC. This encodes CASSSQGGEQFF.

The V gene is TRBV2, the J gene TRBJ1-6, with D possibly matching TRBD1 (5 bases). This CDR3 is built from 14 residues. Germline loops: CDR1 SNHLY, CDR2 FYNNEI. The germline V and J ends were trimmed by 6 bases and 3 bases, with 9 bases remaining between them. As DNA, the CDR3 is TGTGCCAGCAGGCAGGGCGGCTATAATTCACCCCTCCACTTT. Protein: CASRQGGYNSPLHF.

This clone was detected a few times. The J gene is TRBJ1-1, the V gene TRBV9, with D perhaps matching TRBD1 (5 bases). The germline CDR1 and CDR2 sequences are SGDLS and YYNGEE. V was pared by 4 bases and J by 4 bases, with 11 bases between. The CDR3 is made up of 13 amino acids. CDR3: CASSPRGITEAFF. DNA of the CDR3: TGTGCCAGCAGCCCGAGGGGTATCACTGAAGCTTTCTTT.

There are a few counts of this clone. This chain links TRBV27 with TRBJ2-1, with D hard to call. Trimming pared 1 base from V and 6 bases from J, leaving 7 bases between. The CDR3 length is 13 residues. Germline V gene data show CDR1 as MNHEY and CDR2 as SMNVEV (reference sequence). In DNA, the CDR3 is TGTGCCAGCAGTTTATTCGCCTCCAATGAGCAGTTCTTC. Translation: CASSLFASNEQFF.

In its sample, this clone was seen a few times. Sequence at one end of the junction differs from germline and may be a read error. This sequence joins TRBV27 and TRBJ1-1, with D hard to call. Germline V CDR1 and CDR2: MNHEY, SMNVEV (reference sequence). The CDR3 spans 12 residues. In DNA, the CDR3 is TGTGCCAGCAGAGTAGGGAACGCTGAAGCTTTCTTT. It specifies CASRVGNAEAFF.

Only a few counts were recorded for this clone. The rearrangement links TRBV29-1 to TRBJ2-5; 11 bases map to TRBD2. The germline CDR1 and CDR2 sequences are SQVTM and ANQGSEA. The junction had 9 bases not matched to a gene; V was cut back by 2 bases and J by 4 bases. The CDR3 contains 16 residues. This CDR3 is CSVEPLLAGARETQYF. CDR3 DNA: TGCAGCGTTGAACCCCTACTAGCGGGGGCCCGAGAGACCCAGTACTTC.

The rearrangement joins TRBV19 to TRBJ1-5; D is unresolved. This CDR3 has 15 residues. Deletions cut 2 bases from V and 7 bases from J, with 15 bases between. The germline CDR1 and CDR2 sequences are LNHDA and SQIVND (reference sequence). As DNA, the CDR3 is TGTGCCAGTAGTATACTGAGTTTCGGTAGCCAGCCCCAGCATTTT. Translated, it gives CASSILSFGSQPQHF.

This rearrangement joins TRBV6-5 to TRBJ1-3; D ambiguous. Trimming removed 1 base at V and 0 bases at J, with 7 bases between. Germline CDR1 MNHEY, CDR2 SVGAGI. This CDR3 has 15 residues. CDR3 nucleotide sequence: TGTGCCAGCAGTTACTTTGTAGGCTCTGGAAACACCATATATTTT. Translation: CASSYFVGSGNTIYF.

The chain employs TRBV5-1 and TRBJ1-1, with TRBD1 as a possible D gene (6 bases). V lost 6 bases and J lost 4, with 16 bases in between. Germline V gene sequence: CDR1 SGHRS, CDR2 YFSETQ. This CDR3 comprises 14 residues. CDR3 nucleotide sequence: TGCGCCAGCAAATCGGGGGCTCGGACCACTGAAGCTTTCTTT. Translating it yields CASKSGARTTEAFF.

The rearrangement joins TRBV6-1 to TRBJ2-5; 7 bases fit TRBD1. The CDR3 length is 15 residues. Unmatched junction bases numbered 11, after V lost 6 bases and J lost 4 bases. Germline V lookup: CDR1 MNHNS, CDR2 SASEGT. The CDR3 loop is CASSTGQSRGETQYF. Written as DNA, the CDR3 is TGTGCCAGCAGCACGGGACAGTCGAGGGGAGAGACCCAGTACTTC.

V gene TRBV25-1 combines with J gene TRBJ2-1, with unresolved D. Germline CDR1 reads MGHDK; CDR2 reads SYGVNS. The CDR3 is 11 amino acids. V was pared by 4 bases and J by 6 bases, with 4 bases between. The CDR3 nucleotides are TGTGCCAGCAGTGTAACCAATGAGCAGTTCTTC. It encodes CASSVTNEQFF.

The J gene is TRBJ1-2, the V gene TRBV6-1, with no clear D. The CDR3 runs to 12 residues. The germline V gene has CDR1 MNHNS and CDR2 SASEGT. Deletions cut 5 bases from V and 4 bases from J, with 8 bases between. DNA of the CDR3: TGTGCCAGCAGTTTCCGGCGCTATGGCTACACCTTC. Translation gives CASSFRRYGYTF.

In its sample, this clone is medium-sized. This sequence joins TRBV4-2 and TRBJ1-1, with D unresolved. CDR3 length: 14 residues. The germline V and J ends were trimmed by 4 bases and 1 base, with 10 bases remaining between them. The germline CDR1 and CDR2 sequences are LGHNA and YNFKEQ. CDR3 region: CASSPKIGNTEAFF. In nucleotides, the CDR3 is TGTGCCAGCAGCCCTAAGATAGGGAACACTGAAGCTTTCTTT.

The genes are TRBV6-5 and TRBJ2-3; D remains unclear. The germline V gene has CDR1 MNHEY and CDR2 SVGAGI. V lost 2 bases to trimming and J lost 0 bases, with 9 bases between them. This CDR3 spans 15 amino acids. The chain's CDR3 is CASSYQDGSTDTQYF. The CDR3 region has the DNA TGTGCCAGCAGTTACCAGGACGGAAGCACAGATACGCAGTATTTT.

V usage is TRBV15 and J usage is TRBJ2-3, with 13 bases fitting TRBD2. CDR3 length: 16 residues. J gave up 3 bases and V 3 bases, and 3 bases lay outside the gene matches. Germline lookup yields CDR1 LNHNV and CDR2 YYDKDF (reference sequence). The CDR3 DNA reads as TGTGCCACCAGCAGTACTAGCGGGGGGGCAACAGATACGCAGTATTTT. Protein product: CATSSTSGGATDTQYF.

The chain carries TRBV19 and TRBJ2-7, with 7 bases fitting TRBD1. This CDR3 has 14 amino acids. Germline trimming cut 4 bases from V and 2 bases from J; bases unmatched to any gene: 5. Germline V gives CDR1 LNHDA, CDR2 SQIVND (reference sequence). CDR3 loop: CASSTATGAYEQYF. As DNA, the CDR3 is TGTGCCAGTAGTACCGCAACAGGGGCCTACGAGCAGTACTTC.

The chain uses TRBV6-4 and TRBJ1-5, with 11 bases aligning to TRBD1. The CDR3 extends over 20 amino acids. After removal of 7 bases from V and 0 bases from J, the junction contained 17 bases not matched to a gene. CDR1 is MRHNA and CDR2 is SNTAGT in the germline V gene. The CDR3 bases are TGTGCCAGCACCTCAGGGGGACAGGGGGGAAAGCTCCATAGCAATCAGCCCCAGCATTTT. This gives the protein CASTSGGQGGKLHSNQPQHF.

The DNA of the CDR3 is TGCGCCAGCAGCCAAGAATGGGGGAGCTCCTACGAGCAGTACTTC. It specifies CASSQEWGSSYEQYF. The chain uses TRBV4-3 and TRBJ2-7; D is tentatively TRBD1 or TRBD2 (5 bases each). The CDR3 spans 15 residues. CDR1 is LGHNA, CDR2 YSLEER, per germline. Trimming pared 0 bases from V and 0 bases from J, leaving 9 bases between.

The chain links TRBV7-2 to TRBJ2-3, with 11 bases that match TRBD2. With V trimmed by 2 bases and J by 4 bases, 2 bases remained unmatched. Germline lookup yields CDR1 SGHTA and CDR2 FQGNSA. The CDR3 is made up of 15 amino acids. As DNA, the CDR3 is TGTGCCAGCAGCTTACTAGCGGGGGGCGCAGATACGCAGTATTTT. Residues: CASSLLAGGADTQYF.

The chain has TRBV9 and TRBJ1-1, with 7 bases identical to TRBD1. Germline V CDR1 and CDR2: SGDLS, YYNGEE. The CDR3 sequence is 15 residues long. After removal of 4 bases from V and 4 bases from J, the junction contained 10 bases not matched to a gene. CDR3 sequence reads: CASSPVQGVGTEAFF. DNA of the CDR3: TGTGCCAGCAGCCCTGTCCAGGGGGTGGGCACTGAAGCTTTCTTT.

This chain connects TRBV5-6 to TRBJ2-7, with a possible D match to TRBD1 (7 bases). There are 13 residues in the CDR3. CDR1 SGHDT and CDR2 YYEEEE come from the germline V gene. The V and J ends lost 2 bases and 4 bases respectively, with 10 bases between them. The chain's CDR3 is CASSFPGGYEQYF. CDR3 bases: TGTGCCAGCAGCTTTCCAGGGGGGTACGAGCAGTACTTC.

The chain employs TRBV14 and TRBJ1-1, with 10 bases fitting TRBD1. There are 16 residues in the CDR3. Germline V gene sequence: CDR1 SGHDN, CDR2 FVKESK. V shed 0 bases, J shed 4 bases, and the junction held 5 bases outside the gene matches. The CDR3 bases are TGTGCCAGCAGCCAAGATAGGAGGACAGGGGGCACTGAAGCTTTCTTT. Amino acid sequence: CASSQDRRTGGTEAFF.

This chain connects TRBV27 to TRBJ1-1; D gene ambiguous. V was trimmed by 2 bases and J by 4 bases, leaving 8 bases between them. This CDR3 is 13 amino acids long. From germline, CDR1 is MNHEY and CDR2 SMNVEV (reference sequence). For the CDR3, the DNA is TGTGCCAGCAGTTTAGGTAGGAGCACTGAAGCTTTCTTT. Translation: CASSLGRSTEAFF.

In this sample, this clone turned up once. V gene TRBV9 combines with J gene TRBJ2-2; the D gene is possibly TRBD1 (6 bases). The CDR3 covers 15 residues. V was shortened by 2 bases and J by 2 bases, with 10 bases between the two germline ends. Looked up from germline, CDR1 is SGDLS and CDR2 is YYNGEE. CDR3 protein: CASSVSGTNTGELFF. The CDR3 DNA sequence: TGTGCCAGCAGCGTCTCCGGGACAAACACCGGGGAGCTGTTTTTT.

This clone is a singleton in its sample. The chain joins TRBV7-9 to TRBJ1-4; D is perhaps TRBD1 (5 bases). Germline V lookup: CDR1 SEHNR, CDR2 FQNEAQ (reference sequence). CDR3 length equals 14 residues. V lost 8 bases, J lost 5 bases, and 15 bases lay in between. As DNA, the CDR3 is TGTGCCAGCTCCGAGGGGTTCGGGAATGAAAAACTGTTTTTT. It translates to CASSEGFGNEKLFF.

The rearrangement joins TRBV5-1 to TRBJ1-5; D gene ambiguous. Trimming shortened V by 4 bases and J by 4 bases, and 6 bases separated the two germline ends. Germline loops: CDR1 SGHRS, CDR2 YFSETQ. The CDR3 is made up of 12 amino acids. The CDR3: CASSPTNQPQHF. The CDR3 nucleotides read TGCGCCAGCAGCCCGACAAATCAGCCCCAGCATTTT.

J is TRBJ1-2 and V is TRBV10-3; D perhaps matches TRBD1 (5 bases). The CDR3 sequence is 18 residues long. Trimming stripped 6 bases from V and 4 bases from J, with 27 bases between. The germline V gene has CDR1 ENHRY and CDR2 SYGVKD. CDR3 region: CAISGRLSQQSRGYGYTF. CDR3 coding DNA: TGTGCCATCAGCGGTAGACTCTCCCAACAATCGAGGGGCTATGGCTACACCTTC.

As for this clone: The junction departs from germline at one end; a sequencing error may be responsible. CDR3 in amino acids: CASSLFGGPQETQYF. The CDR3 DNA follows: TGTGCTAGCAGCTTATTTGGGGGCCCGCAAGAGACCCAGTACTTC. The gene calls are TRBV7-7 and TRBJ2-5, with TRBD1 as a possible D gene (6 bases). There are 15 residues in the CDR3. Looked up from germline, CDR1 is SSHAT and CDR2 is FNYEAQ (reference sequence). The whole variable domain, remainder taken from reference TRBV7-7 and TRBJ2-5, is GAGVSQSPRYKVTKRGQDVTLRCDPISSHATLYWYQQALGQGPEFLTYFNYEAQPDKSGLPSDRFSAERPEGSISTLTIQRTEQRDSAMYRCASSLFGGPQETQYFGPGTRLLVL.